A single sample gave rise to the 29 T cell receptor beta chains below, sequenced in a study of shared clonotypes between healthy human individuals. Profiling relied on immunoSEQ multiplex PCR, and the TCRdb table lists in-frame clones only, not all of them. The data show roughly 2.5 million clones, with about 92% seen just once and more than 0.12% held by the top ten. What was sequenced was naive CD4+ T cells sorted from blood. Subset specified: CD45RA+ positively selected. These receptors originate from a man younger than 35 in good health.

Concerning this clone itself: This is likely a read error, given that the CDR3 carries no conserved phenylalanine or tryptophan at its end. The limits of the CDR3 on the DNA are not certain, so only TCRdb's listed CDR3 is given. This chain connects TRBV1 to TRBJ2-3; TRBD1 reflects the table's D call only, with no check against the DNA. TRBV1 is shown as a pseudogene. The CDR3 sequence runs 11 residues, both termini included. The CDR3 here is CTSSYTGGQGV.

This chain links TRBV11-2 with TRBJ1-5; no clear D gene. The CDR3 runs to 12 residues. Germline V gene sequence: CDR1 SGHAT, CDR2 FQNNGV. The ends were cut back, 5 bases at V and 9 bases at J, with 11 bases in the middle. As DNA, the CDR3 is TGTGCCAGCAGCCCCCCACATGGGCCCCAGCATTTT. Its translation: CASSPPHGPQHF.

The CDR3 DNA follows: TGTGCCAGCAGTGGGGGGACAGGGACCTACTATGGCTACACCTTC. It is translated as CASSGGTGTYYGYTF. The V call is TRBV25-1, the J call TRBJ1-2; TRBD1 aligns across 9 bases. Trimming at V came to 4 bases and at J to 3 bases, leaving 6 bases not matched to a gene. Germline loops: CDR1 MGHDK, CDR2 SYGVNS. This CDR3 spans 15 amino acids.

This chain uses TRBV14 with TRBJ2-1; 12 bases map to TRBD2. Trimming removed 0 bases from V and 9 bases from J; junction bases left unmatched: 9. The germline gives CDR1 SGHDN, CDR2 FVKESK. The CDR3 sequence is 17 residues long. The CDR3 protein is CASSQDRVGLAGREQFF. The CDR3 bases are TGTGCCAGCAGCCAAGATCGTGTGGGACTAGCGGGTCGTGAGCAGTTCTTC.

The chain recombines TRBV25-1 with TRBJ1-1; the D is unclear. The CDR3 runs to 13 residues. Trimming took off 5 bases at V and 1 base at J, with 8 bases between the two ends. Per germline, CDR1 MGHDK and CDR2 SYGVNS. CDR3 region: CASSPRENTEAFF. CDR3 in DNA: TGTGCCAGCAGTCCAAGGGAGAACACTGAAGCTTTCTTT. Full variable domain (missing parts from reference TRBV25-1 and TRBJ1-1): EADIYQTPRYLVIGTGKKITLECSQTMGHDKMYWYQQDPGMELHLIHYSYGVNSTEKGDLSSESTVSRIRTEHFPLTLESARPSHTSQYLCASSPRENTEAFFGQGTRLTVV.

V gene TRBV9 combines with J gene TRBJ2-3; TRBD2 is a possible D gene (5 bases). Germline CDR1 and CDR2: SGDLS and YYNGEE. There are 16 residues in the CDR3. With 5 bases removed from V and 4 bases from J, the gap between germline ends came to 20 bases. CDR3 sequence reads: CASSQRPLMGADTQYF. DNA of the CDR3: TGTGCCAGCAGTCAGCGGCCGCTGATGGGCGCAGATACGCAGTATTTT.

The rearrangement links TRBV2 to TRBJ1-5, with unresolved D. Trimming removed 4 bases at V and 5 bases at J, with 12 bases between. This CDR3 comprises 14 residues. Germline loops: CDR1 SNHLY, CDR2 FYNNEI. CDR3 in amino acids: CASSGRAGYQPQHF. The CDR3 nucleotides read TGTGCCAGCAGTGGTAGGGCGGGCTATCAGCCCCAGCATTTT.

The V call is TRBV2, the J call TRBJ1-2; no reliable D call. V was pared by 4 bases and J by 4 bases, with 13 bases between. The CDR3 contains 14 residues. Germline lookup yields CDR1 SNHLY and CDR2 FYNNEI. CDR3 sequence: CASSAGVVSYGYTF. The CDR3 DNA reads TGTGCCAGCAGTGCCGGGGTGGTGTCCTATGGCTACACCTTC.

For the CDR3, the DNA is TGTGCCAGCAGCCAAGACTTTATATCCCCAGGCTATGGCTACACCTTC. Translated, it gives CASSQDFISPGYGYTF. The V and J genes are TRBV14 and TRBJ1-2; the D is unclear. The CDR3 runs to 16 residues. The germline V gene encodes CDR1 SGHDN and CDR2 FVKESK. The ends were cut back, 0 bases at V and 4 bases at J, with 15 bases in the middle. The full variable domain, in which reference TRBV14 and TRBJ1-2 provide the parts outside the CDR3, is EAGVTQFPSHSVIEKGQTVTLRCDPISGHDNLYWYRRVMGKEIKFLLHFVKESKQDESGMPNNRFLAERTGGTYSTLKVQPAELEDSGVYFCASSQDFISPGYGYTFGSGTRLTVV.

The chain has TRBV2 and TRBJ2-7; TRBD2 might be the D (6 bases). CDR3 length: 15 amino acids. Germline V gene lookup returns CDR1 SNHLY and CDR2 FYNNEI. Trimming left V 6 bases short and J 1 base short, with 16 bases between. CDR3 nucleotides: TGTGCCAGCAGGGCTGGTTTGGGACTTTCCTACGAGCAGTACTTC. Protein sequence: CASRAGLGLSYEQYF.

The V gene is TRBV5-1, the J gene TRBJ2-1, with 9 bases aligning to TRBD1. V dropped 3 bases and J dropped 11; count of bases not matched to a gene: 6. This CDR3 has 13 amino acids. Germline CDR1 and CDR2: SGHRS and YFSETQ. The CDR3 loop is CASSSPGQGKQFF. CDR3 coding DNA: TGCGCCAGCAGCTCGCCGGGACAGGGAAAGCAGTTCTTC.

This rearrangement joins TRBV6-4 to TRBJ2-2; 16 bases are a match to TRBD2. CDR3 length: 19 residues. Trimming at V came to 3 bases and at J to 4 bases, leaving 8 bases not matched to a gene. CDR1 and CDR2 from the germline V gene are MRHNA and SNTAGT. Here the CDR3 reads CASSEPTGTSGRGTGELFF. CDR3 sequence (DNA): TGTGCCAGCAGTGAGCCTACGGGGACTAGCGGGAGGGGCACCGGGGAGCTGTTTTTT.

This rearrangement joins TRBV30 to TRBJ1-4, with D possibly being TRBD1 (6 bases). CDR3 length equals 12 residues. The germline V and J ends were trimmed by 5 bases and 7 bases, with 11 bases remaining between them. CDR1 GTSNPN and CDR2 SVGIG come from the germline V gene (reference sequence). This chain's CDR3 is CAWGQSSEKLFF. The CDR3 DNA sequence: TGTGCCTGGGGACAGTCCAGTGAAAAACTGTTTTTT.

This chain joins TRBV19 and TRBJ1-6, with D possibly TRBD1 on 5 matching bases. V lost 5 bases, J lost 8 bases, and 16 bases lay in between. There are 15 residues in the CDR3. Per the germline V gene, CDR1 is LNHDA and CDR2 is SQIVND (reference sequence). In DNA, the CDR3 is TGTGCCAGTAGTTGGGACCGGGTGAGTGATTCACCCCTCCACTTT. It translates to CASSWDRVSDSPLHF. Full variable domain (rest looked up from reference TRBV19 and TRBJ1-6): DGGITQSPKYLFRKEGQNVTLSCEQNLNHDAMYWYRQDPGQGLRLIYYSQIVNDFQKGDIAEGYSVSREKKESFPLTVTSAQKNPTAFYLCASSWDRVSDSPLHFGNGTRLTVT.

V usage is TRBV12-5 and J usage is TRBJ2-1; D is perhaps TRBD2 (6 bases). This CDR3 has 14 amino acids. Germline assignment: CDR1 LGHNT and CDR2 FRNRAP. V was pared by 0 bases and J by 11 bases, with 14 bases between. The CDR3: CASGLVPPGVQQFF. CDR3 nucleotide sequence: TGTGCTAGTGGTTTGGTACCCCCGGGGGTACAGCAGTTCTTC.

The gene calls are TRBV27 and TRBJ2-2, with D unresolved. The CDR3 totals 14 residues. The germline V gene encodes CDR1 MNHEY and CDR2 SMNVEV (reference sequence). Trimming removed 0 bases from V and 5 bases from J, with 7 bases in between. CDR3 coding DNA: TGTGCCAGCAGTTTATCCGATCGTACCGGGGAGCTGTTTTTT. It encodes CASSLSDRTGELFF.

The rearrangement joins TRBV5-4 to TRBJ1-2; a weak D match, TRBD1 (5 bases). Germline V gene sequence: CDR1 SGHNT, CDR2 YYREEE (reference sequence). V was shortened by 4 bases and J by 3 bases, with 16 bases between the two germline ends. CDR3 length: 15 amino acids. The CDR3 DNA follows: TGTGCCAGCAGCGATCCCAGGGAATCCGACTATGGCTACACCTTC. Amino acid sequence: CASSDPRESDYGYTF.

J is TRBJ1-4 and V is TRBV6-5; D is uncertain. This CDR3 has 11 residues. The germline CDR1 and CDR2 sequences are MNHEY and SVGAGI. V was shortened by 10 bases and J by 6 bases, with 9 bases between the two germline ends. The CDR3 nucleotides are TGTGCCACCCAGGCTTATGAAAAACTGTTTTTT. It codes for CATQAYEKLFF.

The chain joins TRBV7-9 to TRBJ2-1, with D unclear. The CDR3 has 13 residues. Trimming cost V 1 base and J 5 bases, with 6 bases left between them. Germline values: CDR1 SEHNR, CDR2 FQNEAQ (reference sequence). The CDR3 is CASSLEAHNEQFF. The CDR3 nucleotides read TGTGCCAGCAGCTTAGAGGCCCACAATGAGCAGTTCTTC. Looking up the rest from reference TRBV7-9 and TRBJ2-1 gives the full variable domain: DTGVSQNPRHKITKRGQNVTFRCDPISEHNRLYWYRQTLGQGPEFLTYFQNEAQLEKSRLLSDRFSAERPKGSFSTLEIQRTEQGDSAMYLCASSLEAHNEQFFGPGTRLTVL.

The gene calls are TRBV5-6 and TRBJ2-5; 8 bases line up with TRBD2. The V segment lost 0 bases and the J segment 0 bases; nucleotides outside the gene matches: 4. Germline V lookup: CDR1 SGHDT, CDR2 YYEEEE. This CDR3 has 16 residues. CDR3: CASSLELAEYQETQYF. In DNA form, the CDR3 reads TGTGCCAGCAGCTTGGAACTAGCGGAGTACCAAGAGACCCAGTACTTC.

V usage is TRBV25-1 and J usage is TRBJ2-2; tentatively, D is TRBD2 (6 bases). V was shortened by 10 bases and J by 6 bases, with 15 bases between the two germline ends. The germline V gene has CDR1 MGHDK and CDR2 SYGVNS. This CDR3 spans 13 amino acids. The CDR3, as DNA: TGTGCCACTTCAAAAGCGGGTTCCGGGGAGCTGTTTTTT. Amino acids: CATSKAGSGELFF.

V and J are TRBV18 and TRBJ2-2; 8 bases are shared with TRBD1. V was clipped by 8 bases and J by 1 base; unmatched bases: 0. Germline CDR1 and CDR2: KGHSH and LQKENI. The CDR3 spans 13 residues. CDR3 DNA: TGTGCCAGCGGGACAGGGAACACCGGGGAGCTGTTTTTT. Residues: CASGTGNTGELFF.

Of note for this clone: Other nucleotide sequences from this sample produce the same CDR3. The chain is built from TRBV9 and TRBJ2-5, with D possibly TRBD1 on 6 matching bases. Germline-derived CDR1 and CDR2 are SGDLS and YYNGEE. V lost 0 bases and J lost 4, with 13 bases in between. This CDR3 comprises 15 residues. The CDR3 nucleotides are TGTGCCAGCAGCGTAGTAGGGGGAATAGGAGAGACCCAGTACTTC. It specifies CASSVVGGIGETQYF. Full variable domain (outside the CDR3, taken from reference TRBV9 and TRBJ2-5): DSGVTQTPKHLITATGQRVTLRCSPRSGDLSVYWYQQSLDQGLQFLIQYYNGEERAKGNILERFSAQQFPDLHSELNLSSLELGDSALYFCASSVVGGIGETQYFGPGTRLLVL.

CDR3 in DNA: TGTGCCAGCAAAACGGGACTCATGTATGGCTACACCTTC. It codes for CASKTGLMYGYTF. This sequence joins TRBV28 and TRBJ1-2; D perhaps matches TRBD1 (5 bases). CDR3 length: 13 amino acids. V shed 7 bases and J shed 5 bases, with 14 bases lying between them. Germline CDR1 reads MDHEN; CDR2 reads SYDVKM.

This chain connects TRBV12-5 to TRBJ2-3; no definite D call. This CDR3 region has 13 residues. V gave up 1 base and J gave up 1 base, with 3 bases separating them. Looked up from germline, CDR1 is LGHNT and CDR2 is FRNRAP. The CDR3 here is CASGLGRTDTQYF. CDR3 nucleotides: TGTGCTAGTGGTTTGGGCCGCACAGATACGCAGTATTTT.

The CDR3 DNA is TGTGCCAGTAGTATCTCCCCCCCGAACACTGAAGCTTTCTTT. Translated, it gives CASSISPPNTEAFF. This chain uses TRBV19 with TRBJ1-1; D gene ambiguous. Germline CDR1 reads LNHDA; CDR2 reads SQIVND (reference sequence). The V end was cut by 3 bases, the J end by 1 base, with 9 bases between. CDR3 size: 14 residues.

The rearrangement uses TRBV28 and TRBJ2-7; 9 bases fit TRBD1. Unmatched junction bases numbered 7, after V lost 8 bases and J lost 5 bases. CDR3 length: 13 amino acids. CDR1 and CDR2 (germline): MDHEN, SYDVKM. The CDR3 region is CASYQQGAHEQYF. In DNA form, the CDR3 reads TGTGCCAGCTACCAACAGGGGGCCCACGAGCAGTACTTC.

Worth noting for this clone: At one of its ends the junction is not consistent with the germline gene, which may arise from a read error. The rearrangement links TRBV5-4 to TRBJ2-5; the match to TRBD2 covers 9 bases. This CDR3 is 15 amino acids long. The germline V gene has CDR1 SGHNT and CDR2 YYREEE (reference sequence). This CDR3 is CASSISGGSREAQYF. The DNA of the CDR3 is TGTGCCAGCAGCATAAGCGGGGGGAGTAGAGAGGCCCAGTACTTC.

Concerning this clone itself: Within the sample, other DNA sequences also encode this same CDR3. This chain joins TRBV11-2 and TRBJ1-1; D unresolved. V shed 3 bases and J shed 1 base, with 6 bases lying between them. This CDR3 is 13 amino acids long. Per the germline V gene, CDR1 is SGHAT and CDR2 is FQNNGV. CDR3 nucleotides: TGTGCCAGCAGCTTTTCGGAGAACACTGAAGCTTTCTTT. Translated, it gives CASSFSENTEAFF.